The next 21 T cell receptor beta chains were all read from a single sample in a study of blood T cell repertoires in COVID-19. The table came from immunoSEQ multiplex PCR; TCRdb's copy has only in-frame clones and leaves some out. The table records 130,000 to 150,000 clones, 70% to 85% of them present only once. Sequencing was done on a sample of peripheral blood. All receptors come from a man between 60 and 75 years old with active or convalescent COVID-19.

A few counts support this clone. The V gene is TRBV11-2, the J gene TRBJ2-1, with D perhaps TRBD2 (6 bases). Germline-derived CDR1 and CDR2 are SGHAT and FQNNGV. The CDR3 loop spans 16 amino acids. V was cut by 5 bases and J by 2 bases, with 16 bases left in between. CDR3 residues: CASSPQSGLTYNEQFF. CDR3 nucleotides: TGTGCCAGCAGCCCCCAAAGCGGGCTCACCTACAATGAGCAGTTCTTC.

This clone was seen only a few times. The chain uses TRBV5-1 and TRBJ2-6; TRBD1 matches at 7 bases. The CDR3 sequence is 20 residues long. From germline, CDR1 is SGHRS and CDR2 YFSETQ. V shed 4 bases and J 1 base; nucleotides not matched to a gene: 17. The CDR3 protein is CASSPQGPTGRASGANVLTF. DNA of the CDR3: TGCGCCAGCAGCCCACAAGGGCCGACAGGGAGAGCTTCTGGGGCCAACGTCCTGACTTTC.

This clone appeared a few times. The genes are TRBV30 and TRBJ1-1, with 8 nucleotides matching TRBD1. The CDR3 runs to 14 residues. V lost 5 bases, J lost 0 bases, and 5 bases stayed unmatched. Germline V gene sequence: CDR1 GTSNPN, CDR2 SVGIG (reference sequence). CDR3 residues: CAWGRGQLNTEAFF. The CDR3 DNA is TGTGCCTGGGGCAGGGGGCAGCTGAACACTGAAGCTTTCTTT. The full variable domain, with the rest looked up from reference TRBV30 and TRBJ1-1, is SQTIHQWPATLVQPVGSPLSLECTVEGTSNPNLYWYRQAAGRGLQLLFYSVGIGQISSEVPQNLSASRPQDRQFILSSKKLLLSDSGFYLCAWGRGQLNTEAFFGQGTRLTVV.

This clone was counted only a few times. Different DNA sequences within this sample yield the same CDR3. The chain recombines TRBV7-9 with TRBJ1-1; D unclear. V lost 0 bases and J lost 5, with 7 bases in between. CDR1 SEHNR and CDR2 FQNEAQ come from the germline V gene (reference sequence). CDR3 size: 13 residues. CDR3 region: CASSLARGTEAFF. DNA for the CDR3: TGTGCCAGCAGCTTAGCGCGAGGAACTGAAGCTTTCTTT.

This clone has just one count. The genes are TRBV6-2 or TRBV6-3 and TRBJ2-2, with D possibly matching TRBD2 (6 bases). Per the germline V gene, CDR1 is MNHEY and CDR2 is SVGEGT. The V gene lost 2 bases and the J gene lost 7 bases, with 20 bases spanning the gap. The CDR3 spans 17 residues. CDR3 coding DNA: TGTGCCAGCAGTTACGTAGGGCGGGGACTGAGTGGCGGGGAGCTGTTTTTT. Encoded protein: CASSYVGRGLSGGELFF.

The chain employs TRBV5-6 and TRBJ1-1, with no clear D. V lost 5 bases to trimming and J lost 1 base, with 15 bases between them. Looked up from germline, CDR1 is SGHDT and CDR2 is YYEEEE. The CDR3 consists of 15 residues. The CDR3, as DNA: TGTGCCAGCAGATCCCTGGGCACTGAGAACACTGAAGCTTTCTTT. Protein sequence: CASRSLGTENTEAFF.

V usage is TRBV6-1 and J usage is TRBJ1-4; D perhaps matches TRBD1 (6 bases). The CDR3 consists of 17 residues. CDR1 and CDR2 (germline): MNHNS, SASEGT. The ends were cut back, 0 bases at V and 7 bases at J, with 18 bases in the middle. DNA for the CDR3: TGTGCCAGCAGTGAAGCGGCCCCAGGGGTCACGGCTGAAAAACTGTTTTTT. Translation gives CASSEAAPGVTAEKLFF.

This clone was detected only once. The chain combines TRBV18 with TRBJ1-1, with TRBD1 matching 7 bases. The CDR3 has 15 residues. In germline, CDR1 is KGHSH, CDR2 LQKENI. Losses at the gene ends were 2 bases for V and 4 bases for J; bases not matched to a gene: 7. The CDR3 sequence is CASSPGQALSTEAFF. The CDR3 bases are TGTGCCAGCTCACCAGGACAGGCTTTGAGCACTGAAGCTTTCTTT.

V and J are TRBV6-5 and TRBJ1-6, with D perhaps matching TRBD1 (5 bases). Trimming left V 2 bases short and J 10 bases short, with 18 bases between. CDR3 length: 16 residues. Germline CDR1 is MNHEY and CDR2 is SVGAGI. This chain's CDR3 is CASSYDFQGKESPLHF. Here the CDR3 DNA reads TGTGCCAGCAGTTACGATTTCCAGGGTAAAGAATCACCCCTCCACTTT.

The chain employs TRBV5-5 and TRBJ1-1, with TRBD1 as a possible D gene (6 bases). Trimming pared 5 bases from V and 6 bases from J, leaving 23 bases between. The CDR3 loop spans 16 amino acids. Germline lookup yields CDR1 SGHKS and CDR2 YYEKEE (reference sequence). The CDR3 loop is CASRIIPSGASAEAFF. CDR3 nucleotides: TGTGCCAGCAGGATCATACCCTCAGGGGCTTCAGCTGAAGCTTTCTTT.

The rearrangement uses TRBV19 and TRBJ1-4; 9 bases line up with TRBD1. Per germline, CDR1 LNHDA and CDR2 SQIVND (reference sequence). The trim removed 5 bases at V and 2 bases at J, leaving 12 bases unmatched. The CDR3 is 18 amino acids. The CDR3 DNA sequence: TGTGCCAGTAGTCCGGGACAGGGAGGTTTTTGGACTAATGAAAAACTGTTTTTT. Its protein product is CASSPGQGGFWTNEKLFF. Together with reference TRBV19 and TRBJ1-4, the CDR3 gives the full variable domain: DGGITQSPKYLFRKEGQNVTLSCEQNLNHDAMYWYRQDPGQGLRLIYYSQIVNDFQKGDIAEGYSVSREKKESFPLTVTSAQKNPTAFYLCASSPGQGGFWTNEKLFFGSGTQLSVL.

The rearrangement links TRBV4-1 to TRBJ1-2; 11 bases align to TRBD1. This CDR3 has 18 residues. Germline V lookup: CDR1 MGHRA, CDR2 YSYEKL. V shed 7 bases and J 3 bases; nucleotides not matched to a gene: 16. The CDR3 DNA sequence: TGCGCCAGCAACCTCGACCCCACCCCGGGACAGGGGGACTATGGCTACACCTTC. Translating gives CASNLDPTPGQGDYGYTF.

The sample holds a few counts of this clone. The V and J genes are TRBV7-2 and TRBJ2-3; 9 bases match TRBD2. The germline V gene has CDR1 SGHTA and CDR2 FQGNSA. The V and J ends lost 5 bases and 1 base, in that order; junction bases with no gene match: 16. This CDR3 comprises 19 residues. The CDR3 protein is CASSIFGGVAGVGTDTQYF. The CDR3 DNA is TGTGCCAGCAGCATTTTCGGAGGGGTAGCGGGAGTAGGCACAGATACGCAGTATTTT.

The chain combines TRBV5-1 with TRBJ1-4, with D tentatively TRBD1 (5 bases). Looked up from germline, CDR1 is SGHRS and CDR2 is YFSETQ. This CDR3 is 16 amino acids long. V gave up 4 bases and J gave up 0 bases, with 13 bases separating them. Written as DNA, the CDR3 is TGCGCCAGCAGCCCCGGTGGGGCAACAACTAATGAAAAACTGTTTTTT. It encodes CASSPGGATTNEKLFF.

CDR3 loop: CASSQAGTSGGSSSYNEQFF. CDR3 nucleotide sequence: TGCGCCAGCAGCCAGGCCGGTACTAGCGGGGGCTCAAGCTCCTACAATGAGCAGTTCTTC. The chain has TRBV4-1 and TRBJ2-1; TRBD2 matches at 11 bases. V lost 3 bases and J lost 0; bases outside the gene matches: 13. Germline CDR1 and CDR2: MGHRA and YSYEKL. This CDR3 comprises 20 residues.

The rearrangement links TRBV7-9 to TRBJ1-2; D remains ambiguous. CDR1 SEHNR and CDR2 FQNEAQ come from the germline V gene (reference sequence). V gave up 4 bases and J gave up 6 bases, with 6 bases separating them. The CDR3 totals 11 residues. The CDR3 loop reads CASSSVNGYTF. CDR3 bases: TGTGCCAGCAGCTCCGTTAATGGCTACACCTTC.

This clone was detected once. The chain employs TRBV5-1 and TRBJ2-5; 7 nucleotides align to TRBD2. Germline loops: CDR1 SGHRS, CDR2 YFSETQ. V was pared by 6 bases and J by 4 bases, with 3 bases of the junction left unmatched. The CDR3 is 12 residues long. The CDR3 DNA is TGCGCCAGCACTGGGGAGGGAGAGACCCAGTACTTC. As protein: CASTGEGETQYF.

This chain connects TRBV19 to TRBJ1-2; no reliable D call. Germline V gene sequence: CDR1 LNHDA, CDR2 SQIVND (reference sequence). The CDR3 contains 14 residues. Trimming removed 6 bases from V and 0 bases from J, with 11 bases in between. The chain's CDR3 is CASRNTQANYGYTF. CDR3 nucleotide sequence: TGTGCCAGTAGGAACACTCAGGCTAACTATGGCTACACCTTC.

This sequence joins TRBV7-7 and TRBJ2-2; TRBD2 aligns across 9 bases. With 4 bases clipped from V and 1 base from J, the junction kept 7 bases outside the gene matches. From germline, CDR1 is SSHAT and CDR2 FNYEAQ (reference sequence). The CDR3 totals 17 residues. CDR3 amino acids: CASSYFGSGRNTGELFF. The CDR3 nucleotides read TGTGCCAGCAGCTACTTCGGTAGCGGGAGGAACACCGGGGAGCTGTTTTTT.

This clone was detected a few times. The CDR3 is CASTSDSYNEQFF. The CDR3 bases are TGTGCCAGCACTAGCGACTCCTACAATGAGCAGTTCTTC. The rearrangement links TRBV6-5 to TRBJ2-1; TRBD2 might be the D (6 bases). The germline V gene has CDR1 MNHEY and CDR2 SVGAGI. The CDR3 extends over 13 amino acids. The germline V and J ends were trimmed by 7 bases and 0 bases, with 7 bases remaining between them.

This clone showed up just a few times. The rearrangement links TRBV14 to TRBJ1-4; D ambiguous. The germline V gene encodes CDR1 SGHDN and CDR2 FVKESK. V shed 7 bases and J shed 6 bases, with 12 bases lying between them. The CDR3 has 13 residues. DNA for the CDR3: TGTGCCAGCAACCGGGATACCGATGAAAAACTGTTTTTT. Its protein product is CASNRDTDEKLFF.